These 4 T cell receptor beta chains share one sample of origin, sequenced in a study of hypomethylating agent response in myelodysplastic syndrome. Here immunoSEQ multiplex PCR was the method, and the copy in TCRdb shows in-frame clones only, minus some. Of over 6,000 clones in the sample, roughly 79% are singletons; the top ten hold 9.7%. Here the sequenced sample was bone marrow, taken before or after starting hypomethylating agent treatment for myelodysplastic syndrome (not recorded which). These receptors were collected from a human donor with myelodysplastic syndrome.

This sequence joins TRBV7-8 and TRBJ2-5, with a tentative D call TRBD2 (6 bases). Trimming removed 5 bases at V and 8 bases at J, with 24 bases between. Germline loops: CDR1 SGHVS, CDR2 FQNEAQ. This CDR3 region has 16 residues. The CDR3 DNA follows: TGTGCCAGCAGCCCCCTAGAGAGAGAGACGCGGGGAACCCAGTACTTC. Its protein is CASSPLERETRGTQYF.

This rearrangement joins TRBV11-2 to TRBJ1-6, with D possibly matching TRBD1 (6 bases). The CDR3 consists of 16 residues. From germline, CDR1 is SGHAT and CDR2 FQNNGV. Trimming left V 5 bases short and J 7 bases short, with 18 bases between. The CDR3 spells CASSPRRQGKNSPLHF. CDR3 in DNA: TGTGCCAGCAGCCCCCGCCGCCAGGGGAAGAATTCACCCCTCCACTTT.

This clone was found once. This chain's CDR3 is CSAIPVGGANVLTF. DNA for the CDR3: TGCAGCGCAATTCCAGTGGGGGGGGCCAACGTCCTGACTTTC. The V and J genes are TRBV29-1 and TRBJ2-6, with no clear D. Trimming left V 7 bases short and J 4 bases short, with 14 bases between. CDR1 and CDR2 (germline): SQVTM, ANQGSEA. The CDR3 loop spans 14 amino acids.

This clone has only a few counts. The V gene is TRBV19, the J gene TRBJ1-2; the D gene is possibly TRBD1 (5 bases). CDR1 LNHDA and CDR2 SQIVND come from the germline V gene (reference sequence). Trimming took 5 bases from V and 7 from J, leaving 11 bases between them. The CDR3 spans 12 residues. CDR3: CASSPTGGGYTF. CDR3 DNA sequence: TGTGCCAGTAGTCCCACAGGCGGTGGCTACACCTTC.